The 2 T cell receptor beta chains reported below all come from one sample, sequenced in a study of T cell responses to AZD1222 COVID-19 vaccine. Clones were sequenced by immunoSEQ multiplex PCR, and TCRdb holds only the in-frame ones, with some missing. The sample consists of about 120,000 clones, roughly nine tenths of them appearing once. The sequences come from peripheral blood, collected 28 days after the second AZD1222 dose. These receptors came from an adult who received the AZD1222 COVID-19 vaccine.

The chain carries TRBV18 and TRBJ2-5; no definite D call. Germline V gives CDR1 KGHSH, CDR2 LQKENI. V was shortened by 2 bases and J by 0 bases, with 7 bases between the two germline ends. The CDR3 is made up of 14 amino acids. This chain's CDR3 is CASSPIVNQETQYF. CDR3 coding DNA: TGTGCCAGCTCACCAATCGTTAACCAAGAGACCCAGTACTTC.

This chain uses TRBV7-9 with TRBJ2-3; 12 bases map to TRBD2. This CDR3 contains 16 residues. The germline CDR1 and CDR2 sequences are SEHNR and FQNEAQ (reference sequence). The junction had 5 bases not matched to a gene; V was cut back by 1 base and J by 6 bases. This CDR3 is CASSLGLAGVLDTQYF. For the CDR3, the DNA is TGTGCCAGCAGCTTAGGACTAGCGGGGGTGTTGGATACGCAGTATTTT.